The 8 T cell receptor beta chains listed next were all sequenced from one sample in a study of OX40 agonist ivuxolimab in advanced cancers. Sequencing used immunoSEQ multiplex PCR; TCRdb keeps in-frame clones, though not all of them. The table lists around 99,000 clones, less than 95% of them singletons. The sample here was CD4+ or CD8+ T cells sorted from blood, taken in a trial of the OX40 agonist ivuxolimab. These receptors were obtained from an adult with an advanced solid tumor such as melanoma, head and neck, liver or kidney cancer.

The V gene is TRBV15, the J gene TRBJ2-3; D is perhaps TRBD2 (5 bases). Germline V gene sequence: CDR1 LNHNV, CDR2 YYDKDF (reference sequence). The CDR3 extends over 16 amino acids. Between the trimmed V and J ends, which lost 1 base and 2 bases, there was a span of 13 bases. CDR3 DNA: TGTGCCACCAGCAGAGGAGCGGTGACGGACACAGATACGCAGTATTTT. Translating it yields CATSRGAVTDTDTQYF.

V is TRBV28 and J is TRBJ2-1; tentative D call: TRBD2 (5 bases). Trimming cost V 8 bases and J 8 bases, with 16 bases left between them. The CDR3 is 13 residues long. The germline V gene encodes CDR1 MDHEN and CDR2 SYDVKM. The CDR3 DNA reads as TGTGCCAGCGGACTGGGTTTAGTCTATGAGCAGTTCTTC. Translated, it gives CASGLGLVYEQFF.

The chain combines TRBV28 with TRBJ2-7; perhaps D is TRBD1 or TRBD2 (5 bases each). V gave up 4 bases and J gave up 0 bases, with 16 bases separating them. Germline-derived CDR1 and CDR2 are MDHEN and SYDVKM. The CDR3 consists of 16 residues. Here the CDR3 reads CASSSHPGRSSYEQYF. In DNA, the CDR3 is TGTGCCAGCAGTTCCCACCCGGGACGCAGCTCCTACGAGCAGTACTTC.

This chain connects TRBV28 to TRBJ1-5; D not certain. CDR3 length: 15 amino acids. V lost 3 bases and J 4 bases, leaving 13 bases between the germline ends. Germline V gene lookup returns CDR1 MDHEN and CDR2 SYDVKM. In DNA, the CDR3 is TGTGCCAGCAGTTTGGAGCGACGGCCGAATCAGCCCCAGCATTTT. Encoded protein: CASSLERRPNQPQHF. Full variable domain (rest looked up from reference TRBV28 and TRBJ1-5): DVKVTQSSRYLVKRTGEKVFLECVQDMDHENMFWYRQDPGLGLRLIYFSYDVKMKEKGDIPEGYSVSREKKERFSLILESASTNQTSMYLCASSLERRPNQPQHFGDGTRLSIL.

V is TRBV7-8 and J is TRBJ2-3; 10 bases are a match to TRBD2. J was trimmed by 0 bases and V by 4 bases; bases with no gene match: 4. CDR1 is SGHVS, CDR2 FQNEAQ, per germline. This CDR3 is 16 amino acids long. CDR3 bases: TGTGCCAGCAGCTCCCAGACTAGCGGGAGCACAGATACGCAGTATTTT. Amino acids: CASSSQTSGSTDTQYF.

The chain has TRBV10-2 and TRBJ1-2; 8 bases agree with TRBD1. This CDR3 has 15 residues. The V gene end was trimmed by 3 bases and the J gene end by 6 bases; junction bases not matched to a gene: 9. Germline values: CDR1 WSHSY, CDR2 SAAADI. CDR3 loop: CASSDPTTGDHGYTF. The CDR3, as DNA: TGCGCCAGCAGTGACCCGACGACAGGGGATCATGGCTACACCTTC.

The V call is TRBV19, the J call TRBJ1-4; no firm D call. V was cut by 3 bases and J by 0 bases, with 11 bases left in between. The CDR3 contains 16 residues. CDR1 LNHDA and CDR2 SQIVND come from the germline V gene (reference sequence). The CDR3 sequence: CASSMRPGATNEKLFF. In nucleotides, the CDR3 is TGTGCCAGTAGTATGAGACCGGGAGCAACTAATGAAAAACTGTTTTTT.

CDR3 amino acids: CASSQAKGDREGEKLFF. DNA for the CDR3: TGCGCCAGCAGCCAAGCGAAGGGAGACAGGGAGGGTGAAAAACTGTTTTTT. The rearrangement links TRBV4-1 to TRBJ1-4; 7 nucleotides line up with TRBD1. Per the germline V gene, CDR1 is MGHRA and CDR2 is YSYEKL. The CDR3 consists of 17 residues. V was clipped by 1 base and J by 7 bases; unmatched bases: 12.